This T cell receptor (beta chain) was sequenced during a study of cytomegalovirus exposure and HLA in healthy donors. Study-wide background: Some 85 million unique TCRs, all from HLA-typed donors, were included in an early release of the data.

With 60 Vbeta and 13 Jbeta primers, the PCR was carried out. Assay: immunoSEQ multiplex PCR; the TCRdb copy retains only in-frame clones and omits some. The sample has 150,000 or so clones. CDR3 size: 12 residues. Trimming removed 5 bases at V and 5 bases at J, with 9 bases between. Germline V gene data show CDR1 as MNHNS and CDR2 as SASEGT. The sample was PBMCs. The chain recombines TRBV6-1 with TRBJ1-1; D uncertain. The clonotype was recovered from a woman between 50 and 59 years old in good health and CMV-seronegative. CDR3: CASSPRDTEAFF. DNA for the CDR3: TGTGCCAGCAGTCCCCGGGATACTGAAGCTTTCTTT.